This TCR beta chain was recovered during a study of T cell repertoires in cytomegalovirus infection (dated by TCRdb to 2018 to 2020). Some background on the complete study: Donor HLA type was relevant to the analysis, because carriage of CMV infection together with the matching HLA type was indicated by public TCR beta signatures.

General study outcomes and caveats: Carriers of CMV infection plus the relevant HLA type were discriminated by the cumulative frequency of public TCR beta family members in the study cohort and in an independent 352-donor cohort. The ex vivo response was dominated by HLA-C-restricted CMV-specific TCR beta clonotypes, which also provided the single most frequent clonotype in two of eight donors.

The CDR3 has 16 amino acids, counting the end cysteine and phenylalanine. Of the read, only the CDR3 DNA is kept; its 48 bases are in frame from base 1. The germline V gene provides CDR1 SGHVS and CDR2 FNYEAQ. Trimming removed 5 bases from V and 2 bases from J; the gene matches leave 10 bases unexplained. This clonotype was recorded at least ten times. Its antigen remains undetermined. No base qualities exist here, and no much larger clone lies one base off it. TCRdb shows the sequencer as Illumina HiSeq 1500. The public reads were run again by TCRdb, first through fastp at Q25 and then through MiXCR, and only productive beta chains were kept. CDR3 protein duplicates are merged, each entry listing the most common genes and DNA. The sample table records 250,000 or so distinct CDR3 sequences; over 15% of these occur just once. The top ten hold 40% to 55% of the sample.

The sequencing input was CD8+ T cells from PBMCs. This receptor chain uses TRBV7-6 and TRBJ2-3; 7 junctional bases match TRBD1. The source of this sequence is a human donor in good health (CMV status not recorded). Some clones in this sample may be carry-over from other donors' samples. At the DNA level, the sequence is TGTGCCAGCAGCAGTGGGACAGCTTTTTCCACAGATACGCAGTATTTT. The encoded protein is CASSSGTAFSTDTQYF.